The following is a T cell receptor (beta chain) sequence with its context. This sample was taken from a study of blood T cell repertoires in COVID-19. Participants were aged about 18 to 100 years from about two dozen US areas. Authors' analysis steps: Researchers report that nucleated cell counts were estimated from reference gene primer amplification. Sequencing was performed with immunoSEQ multiplex PCR; in TCRdb, only in-frame clones are kept and a portion is missing. V and J calls and clone size are those listed in that table; D and trimming were worked out from the DNA. The repertoire holds some 190,000 clones, with approximately 80% as singletons. The CDR3 is 17 residues long. CDR1 and CDR2 (germline): SGHTA, FQGNSA. Trimming took off 2 bases at V and 0 bases at J, with 16 bases between the two ends.

Sequencing input: PBMCs or T cells enriched from blood (not recorded which). The V call is TRBV7-2, the J call TRBJ1-2, with D maybe TRBD1 (6 bases). The origin of this receptor is a man in his sixties who had been exposed to COVID-19. The CDR3 region has the DNA TGTGCCAGCAGCTTAAAGGGGACACCCGCCTCTAACTATGGCTACACCTTC. This encodes CASSLKGTPASNYGYTF. Supplemented by reference TRBV7-2 and TRBJ1-2, the full variable domain reads GAGVSQSPSNKVTEKGKDVELRCDPISGHTALYWYRQSLGQGLEFLIYFQGNSAPDKSGLPSDRFSAERTGGSVSTLTIQRTQQEDSAVYLCASSLKGTPASNYGYTFGSGTRLTVV.